This T cell receptor beta chain originates from a study of human T cells and chemical hapten exposure. Study-wide context: Weekly administration of diphenylcyclopropenone to the scalp of patients continued throughout the roughly 23-week study. Patients, a majority of them female, were diagnosed with alopecia areata, totalis or universalis.

Trimming shortened V by 5 bases and J by 9 bases, and 20 bases separated the two germline ends. Per germline, CDR1 LGHNA and CDR2 YSLEER. CDR3 length: 16 residues. Sample time point: pre-sensitization, week 0. This sample's treatment: therapeutic diphenylcyclopropenone sensitization with weekly scalp DPC. Unfractionated whole blood yielded the extracted total RNA. One entry per CDR3 protein, called by TCRdb with MiXCR from the RACE reads. This sample carries some 330,000 distinct CDR3 sequences, approximately 5% of them seen once, and the ten largest clones take around 8%. The receptor was derived from a woman younger than 35 with alopecia areata. Some clones in this sample may be carry-over from other donors' samples. The starting material was whole blood, obtained in connection with sensitization to the hapten diphenylcyclopropenone (DPC). The chain recombines TRBV4-3 with TRBJ1-6, with D perhaps TRBD1 (6 bases). The DNA for the CDR3 is TGCGCCAGCAGCGTGGAGGGCGGGACAAAGGGTTCACCCCTCCACTTT. This codes for CASSVEGGTKGSPLHF.